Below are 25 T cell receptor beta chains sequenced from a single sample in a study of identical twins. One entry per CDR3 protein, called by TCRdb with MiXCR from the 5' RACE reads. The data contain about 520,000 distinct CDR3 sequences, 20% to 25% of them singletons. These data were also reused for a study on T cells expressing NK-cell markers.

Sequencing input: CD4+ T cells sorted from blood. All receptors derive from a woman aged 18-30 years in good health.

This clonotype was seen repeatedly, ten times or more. The CDR3 DNA follows: TGTGCTAGTGCCCCTGGCGGGCAAGATACGCAGTATTTT. Amino acids: CASAPGGQDTQYF. The rearrangement uses TRBV12-5 and TRBJ2-3; D is perhaps TRBD2 (5 bases). CDR3 length equals 13 residues. Trimming shortened V by 7 bases and J by 5 bases, and 13 bases separated the two germline ends. The V gene's germline CDR1 is LGHNT and CDR2 FRNRAP.

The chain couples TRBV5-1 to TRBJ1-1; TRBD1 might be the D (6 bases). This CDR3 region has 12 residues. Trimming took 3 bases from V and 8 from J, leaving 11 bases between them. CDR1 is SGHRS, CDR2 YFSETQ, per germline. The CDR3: CASSSNRAEAFF. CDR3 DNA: TGCGCCAGCAGCTCTAACAGGGCCGAAGCTTTCTTT.

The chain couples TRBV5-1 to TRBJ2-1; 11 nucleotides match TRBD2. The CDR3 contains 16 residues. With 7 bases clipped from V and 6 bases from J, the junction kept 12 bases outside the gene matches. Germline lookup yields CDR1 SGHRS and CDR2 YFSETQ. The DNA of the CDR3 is TGCGCCAGCTCACGTCCCGAGCTAGCGGGAGGCAATGAGCAGTTCTTC. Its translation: CASSRPELAGGNEQFF.

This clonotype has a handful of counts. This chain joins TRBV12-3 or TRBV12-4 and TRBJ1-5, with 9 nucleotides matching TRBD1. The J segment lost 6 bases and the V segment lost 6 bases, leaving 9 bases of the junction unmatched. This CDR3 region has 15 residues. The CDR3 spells CASSPGTGFFQPQHF. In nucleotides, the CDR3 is TGTGCCAGCAGCCCCGGGACAGGGTTTTTTCAGCCCCAGCATTTT.

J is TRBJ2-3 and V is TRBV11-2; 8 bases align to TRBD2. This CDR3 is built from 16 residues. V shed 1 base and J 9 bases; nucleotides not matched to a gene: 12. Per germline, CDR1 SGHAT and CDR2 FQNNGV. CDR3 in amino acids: CASSLGQLAARGTQYF. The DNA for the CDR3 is TGTGCCAGCAGCTTAGGCCAACTAGCGGCAAGGGGAACGCAGTATTTT. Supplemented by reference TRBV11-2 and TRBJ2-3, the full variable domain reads EAGVAQSPRYKIIEKRQSVAFWCNPISGHATLYWYQQILGQGPKLLIQFQNNGVVDDSQLPKDRFSAERLKGVDSTLKIQPAKLEDSAVYLCASSLGQLAARGTQYFGPGTRLTVL.

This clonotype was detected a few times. Here the CDR3 DNA reads TGTGCCTTGTCAGGGGGCCTTGGCTACACCTTC. Its translation: CALSGGLGYTF. J is TRBJ1-2 and V is TRBV10-3; 8 bases are a match to TRBD1. Germline CDR1 ENHRY, CDR2 SYGVKD. Unmatched junction bases numbered 6, after V lost 11 bases and J lost 7 bases. The CDR3 has 11 residues.

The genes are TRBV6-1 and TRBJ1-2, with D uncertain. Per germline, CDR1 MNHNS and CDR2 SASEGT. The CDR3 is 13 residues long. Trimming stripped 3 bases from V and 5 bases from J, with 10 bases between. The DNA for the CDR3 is TGTGCCAGCAGTGAGATAGAAGGGTATGGCTACACCTTC. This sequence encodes CASSEIEGYGYTF.

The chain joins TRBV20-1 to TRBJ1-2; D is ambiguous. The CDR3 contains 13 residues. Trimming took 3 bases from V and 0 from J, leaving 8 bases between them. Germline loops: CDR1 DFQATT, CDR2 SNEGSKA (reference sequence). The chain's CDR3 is CSARARANYGYTF. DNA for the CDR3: TGCAGTGCTAGGGCCCGAGCTAACTATGGCTACACCTTC.

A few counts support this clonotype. The CDR3 protein is CASTDSIRYGYTF. CDR3 coding DNA: TGTGCCAGCACTGACAGTATCCGGTATGGCTACACCTTC. This chain connects TRBV28 to TRBJ1-2; D might be TRBD1 (5 bases). Trimming stripped 7 bases from V and 5 bases from J, with 14 bases between. Germline assignment: CDR1 MDHEN and CDR2 SYDVKM. There are 13 residues in the CDR3.

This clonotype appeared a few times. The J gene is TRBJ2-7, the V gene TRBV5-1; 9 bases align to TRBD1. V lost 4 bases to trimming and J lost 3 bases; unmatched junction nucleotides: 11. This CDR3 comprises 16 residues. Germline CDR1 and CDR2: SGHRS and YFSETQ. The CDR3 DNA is TGCGCCAGCAGCCTAATTACCGGGACAGGGATCTACGAGCAGTACTTC. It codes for CASSLITGTGIYEQYF.

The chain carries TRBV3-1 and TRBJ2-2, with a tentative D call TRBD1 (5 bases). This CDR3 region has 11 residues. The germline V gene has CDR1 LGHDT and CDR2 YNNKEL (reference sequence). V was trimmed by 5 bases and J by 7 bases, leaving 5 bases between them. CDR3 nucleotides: TGTGCCAGCAGCACAGGCGGGGAGCTGTTTTTT. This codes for CASSTGGELFF.

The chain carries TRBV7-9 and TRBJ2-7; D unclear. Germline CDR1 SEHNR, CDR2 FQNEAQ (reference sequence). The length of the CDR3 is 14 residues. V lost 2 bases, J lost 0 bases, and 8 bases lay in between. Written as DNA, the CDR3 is TGTGCCAGCAGCTTAAGAGGTTTCTCCTACGAGCAGTACTTC. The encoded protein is CASSLRGFSYEQYF. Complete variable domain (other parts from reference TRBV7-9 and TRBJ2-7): DTGVSQNPRHKITKRGQNVTFRCDPISEHNRLYWYRQTLGQGPEFLTYFQNEAQLEKSRLLSDRFSAERPKGSFSTLEIQRTEQGDSAMYLCASSLRGFSYEQYFGPGTRLTVT.

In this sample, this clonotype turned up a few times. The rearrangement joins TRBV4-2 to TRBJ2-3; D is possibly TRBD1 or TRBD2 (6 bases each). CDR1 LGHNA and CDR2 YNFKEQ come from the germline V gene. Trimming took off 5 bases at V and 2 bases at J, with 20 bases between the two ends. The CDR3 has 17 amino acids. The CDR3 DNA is TGTGCCAGCAGCTCTGTCGGAGGTAGGGGGGACACAGATACGCAGTATTTT. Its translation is CASSSVGGRGDTDTQYF.

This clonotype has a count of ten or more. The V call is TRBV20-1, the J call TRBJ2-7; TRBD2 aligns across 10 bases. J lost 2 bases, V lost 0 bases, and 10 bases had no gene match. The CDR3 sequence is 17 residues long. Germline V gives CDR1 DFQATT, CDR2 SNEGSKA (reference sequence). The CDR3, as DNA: TGCAGTGCTAGAGATATTAAGGGGACTAGCGCGACCTACGAGCAGTACTTC. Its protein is CSARDIKGTSATYEQYF.

CDR3 region: CASSLSVRLAGLQETQYF. The CDR3 nucleotides read TGTGCCAGCAGCTTATCTGTAAGGCTAGCGGGCCTCCAAGAGACCCAGTACTTC. The gene calls are TRBV11-1 and TRBJ2-5; the match to TRBD2 covers 8 bases. Germline-derived CDR1 and CDR2 are SGHAT and FQDESV (reference sequence). The CDR3 is made up of 18 amino acids. J lost 1 base, V lost 2 bases, and 12 bases had no gene match.

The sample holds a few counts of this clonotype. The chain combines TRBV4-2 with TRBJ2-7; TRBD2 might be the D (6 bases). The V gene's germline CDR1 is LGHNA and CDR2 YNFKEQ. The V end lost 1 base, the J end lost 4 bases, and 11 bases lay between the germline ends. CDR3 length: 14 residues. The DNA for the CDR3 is TGTGCCAGCAGCCAAGGATTAGGAGGGTACGAGCAGTACTTC. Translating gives CASSQGLGGYEQYF.

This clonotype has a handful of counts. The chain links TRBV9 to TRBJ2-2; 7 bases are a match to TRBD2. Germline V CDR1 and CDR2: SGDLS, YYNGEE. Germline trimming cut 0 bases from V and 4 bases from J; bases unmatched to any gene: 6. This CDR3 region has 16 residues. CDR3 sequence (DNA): TGTGCCAGCAGCGTAGAGCGGGGTGGCGGCACCGGGGAGCTGTTTTTT. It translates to CASSVERGGGTGELFF.

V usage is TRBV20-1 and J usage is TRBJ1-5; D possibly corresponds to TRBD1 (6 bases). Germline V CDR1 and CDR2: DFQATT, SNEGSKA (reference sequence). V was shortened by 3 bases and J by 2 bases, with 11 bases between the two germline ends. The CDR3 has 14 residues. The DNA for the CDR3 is TGCAGTGCTAGCGTCAGGGGTGGCAATCAGCCCCAGCATTTT. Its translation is CSASVRGGNQPQHF.

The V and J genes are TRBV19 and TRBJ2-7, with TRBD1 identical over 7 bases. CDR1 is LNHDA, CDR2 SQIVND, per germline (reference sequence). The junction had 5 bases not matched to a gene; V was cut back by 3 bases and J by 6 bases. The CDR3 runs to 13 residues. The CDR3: CASSMRQGREQYF. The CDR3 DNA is TGTGCCAGTAGTATGCGACAGGGACGCGAGCAGTACTTC.

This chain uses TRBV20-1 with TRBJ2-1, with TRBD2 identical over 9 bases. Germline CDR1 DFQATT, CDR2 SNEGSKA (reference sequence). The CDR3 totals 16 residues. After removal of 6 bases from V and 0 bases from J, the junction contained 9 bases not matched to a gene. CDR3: CSAGTVAGASYNEQFF. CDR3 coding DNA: TGCAGTGCCGGAACGGTAGCGGGGGCCTCCTACAATGAGCAGTTCTTC.

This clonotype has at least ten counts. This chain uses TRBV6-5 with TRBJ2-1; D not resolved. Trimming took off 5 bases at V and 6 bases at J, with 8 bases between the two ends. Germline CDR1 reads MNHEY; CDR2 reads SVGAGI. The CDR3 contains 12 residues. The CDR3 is CASSATSNEQFF. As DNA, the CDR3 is TGTGCCAGCAGTGCGACTTCCAATGAGCAGTTCTTC.

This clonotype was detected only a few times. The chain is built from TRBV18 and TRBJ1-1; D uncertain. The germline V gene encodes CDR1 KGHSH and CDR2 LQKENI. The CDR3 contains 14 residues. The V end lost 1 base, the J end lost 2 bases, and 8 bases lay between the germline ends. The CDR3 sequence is CASSPRSRNTEAFF. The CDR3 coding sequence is TGTGCCAGCTCACCACGGTCGAGAAACACTGAAGCTTTCTTT.

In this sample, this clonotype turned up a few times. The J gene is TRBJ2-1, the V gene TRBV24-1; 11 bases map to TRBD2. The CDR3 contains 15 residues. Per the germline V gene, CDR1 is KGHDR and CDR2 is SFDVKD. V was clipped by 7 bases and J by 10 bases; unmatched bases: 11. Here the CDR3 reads CATSAVAGGPGEQFF. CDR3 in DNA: TGTGCCACCAGCGCCGTAGCGGGAGGGCCAGGGGAGCAGTTCTTC.

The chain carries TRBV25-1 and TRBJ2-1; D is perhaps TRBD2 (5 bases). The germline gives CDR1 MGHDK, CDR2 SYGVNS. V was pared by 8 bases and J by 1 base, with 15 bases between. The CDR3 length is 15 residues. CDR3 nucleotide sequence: TGTGCCAGCGGAGATGACGGGAAGTCCTACAATGAGCAGTTCTTC. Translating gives CASGDDGKSYNEQFF.

CDR3 nucleotide sequence: TGTGCCAGCACCCAGGGCTCAGGAAACACCATATATTTT. Amino acid sequence: CASTQGSGNTIYF. The gene calls are TRBV7-9 and TRBJ1-3; tentative D call: TRBD1 (5 bases). Germline V lookup: CDR1 SEHNR, CDR2 FQNEAQ (reference sequence). Deletions cut 7 bases from V and 4 bases from J, with 11 bases between. The CDR3 covers 13 residues.